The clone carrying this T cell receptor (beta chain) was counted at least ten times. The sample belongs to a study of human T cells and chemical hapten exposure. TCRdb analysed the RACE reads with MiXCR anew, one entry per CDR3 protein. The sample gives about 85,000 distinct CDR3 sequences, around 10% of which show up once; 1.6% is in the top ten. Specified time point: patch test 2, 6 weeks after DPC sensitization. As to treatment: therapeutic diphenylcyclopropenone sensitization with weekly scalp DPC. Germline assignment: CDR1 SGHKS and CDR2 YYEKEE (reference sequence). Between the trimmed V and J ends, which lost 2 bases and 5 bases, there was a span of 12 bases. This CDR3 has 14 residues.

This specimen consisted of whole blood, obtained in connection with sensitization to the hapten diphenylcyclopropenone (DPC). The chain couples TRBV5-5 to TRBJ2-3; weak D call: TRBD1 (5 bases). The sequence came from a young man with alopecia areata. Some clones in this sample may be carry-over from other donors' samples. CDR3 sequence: CASSFFLGRDTQYF. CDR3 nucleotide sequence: TGTGCCAGCAGCTTTTTTTTGGGGCGAGATACGCAGTATTTT.